This entry features one TCR beta chain sequence. Its antigen is currently unknown. In replicate PCRs of sorted subsets, about 190 ng DNA, approximately 32,000 T cell genomes, was used. Assay: immunoSEQ multiplex PCR; the TCRdb copy retains only in-frame clones and omits some. The profile covers some 2,000,000 clones, with around 95% appearing a single time and 0.1% to 0.15% taken by the ten largest. Germline V gene lookup returns CDR1 SNHLY and CDR2 FYNNEI. Trimming removed 3 bases from V and 4 bases from J, with 12 bases in between. The length of the CDR3 is 14 residues. This sample is drawn from a study of shared clonotypes between healthy human individuals. Across the study: The donor pool was made up of a couple of women and a few men aged 18 to 49.

Study-wide findings and caveats: About 5% of naive CD4 clonotypes were shared across several donors. Memory subsets had estimated richness that was generally smaller than that of naive subsets.

V is TRBV2 and J is TRBJ1-2, with D unresolved. Sequencing was carried out using naive CD4+ T cells sorted from blood. Subset reported: CD45RA+ positively selected. This sequence was found in a man aged 18 to 29 in good health. CDR3 amino acids: CASSDQTRIYGYTF. The CDR3 DNA follows: TGTGCCAGCAGTGATCAAACCCGAATCTATGGCTACACCTTC.